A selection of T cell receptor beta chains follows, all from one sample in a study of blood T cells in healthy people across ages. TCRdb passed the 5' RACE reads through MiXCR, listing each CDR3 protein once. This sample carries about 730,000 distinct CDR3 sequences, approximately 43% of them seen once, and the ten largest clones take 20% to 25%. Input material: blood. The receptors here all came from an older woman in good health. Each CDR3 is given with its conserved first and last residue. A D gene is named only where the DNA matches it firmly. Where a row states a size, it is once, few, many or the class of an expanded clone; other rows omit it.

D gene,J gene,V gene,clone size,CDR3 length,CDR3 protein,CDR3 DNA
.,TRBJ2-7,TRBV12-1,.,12,CASSFPFDEQYF,TGTGCCAGCAGCTTCCCCTTCGACGAGCAGTACTTC
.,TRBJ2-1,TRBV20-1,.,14,CSAPAGSSYNEQFF,TGCAGTGCCCCCGCAGGGAGCTCCTACAATGAGCAGTTCTTC
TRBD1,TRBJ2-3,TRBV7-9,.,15,CASSLAPTGADTQYF,TGTGCCAGCAGCTTAGCGCCCACAGGGGCAGATACGCAGTATTTT
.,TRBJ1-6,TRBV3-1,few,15,CASSQYQGEGSPLHF,TGTGCCAGCAGCCAATACCAGGGAGAGGGATCACCCCTCCACTTT
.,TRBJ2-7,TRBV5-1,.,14,CASSLAVNSYEQYF,TGCGCCAGCAGCTTGGCGGTCAACTCCTACGAGCAGTACTTC
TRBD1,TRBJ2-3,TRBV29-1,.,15,CSAVGTGVGTDTQYF,TGCAGCGCAGTCGGGACAGGGGTAGGAACAGATACGCAGTATTTT
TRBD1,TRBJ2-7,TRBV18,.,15,CASSRGQGRGYEQYF,TGTGCCAGCTCACGCGGACAGGGGAGGGGATACGAGCAGTACTTC
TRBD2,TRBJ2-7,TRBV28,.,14,CASSSPGLAPEQYF,TGTGCCAGCAGTTCCCCGGGACTAGCGCCAGAGCAGTACTTC
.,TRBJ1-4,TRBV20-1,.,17,CSVHYFKGPSGDEKLFF,TGCAGTGTTCACTATTTTAAGGGGCCCTCTGGGGATGAAAAACTGTTTTTT
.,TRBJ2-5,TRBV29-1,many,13,CSVVGGGSETQYF,TGCAGCGTTGTAGGGGGAGGGAGCGAGACCCAGTACTTC
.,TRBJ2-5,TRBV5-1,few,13,CASTSGTKETQYF,TGCGCCAGCACCTCCGGCACAAAAGAGACCCAGTACTTC
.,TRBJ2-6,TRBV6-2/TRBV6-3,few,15,CASRQTISGANVLTF,TGTGCCAGCCGACAGACGATCTCTGGGGCCAACGTCCTGACTTTC
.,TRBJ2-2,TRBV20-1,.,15,CSAIIDIANTGELFF,TGCAGTGCTATAATAGACATTGCGAACACCGGGGAGCTGTTTTTT
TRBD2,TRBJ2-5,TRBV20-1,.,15,CSARDLGTNQETQYF,TGCAGTGCTAGAGATTTGGGGACTAACCAAGAGACCCAGTACTTC
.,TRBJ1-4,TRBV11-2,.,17,CASSLVGTGGLNEKLFF,TGTGCCAGCAGCTTAGTGGGAACCGGGGGCCTTAATGAAAAACTGTTTTTT
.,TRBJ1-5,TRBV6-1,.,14,CASSVLGKDQPQHF,TGTGCCAGCAGTGTTCTCGGGAAGGATCAGCCCCAGCATTTT
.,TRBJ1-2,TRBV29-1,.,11,CSVDHDYGYTF,TGCAGCGTTGACCACGACTATGGCTACACCTTC
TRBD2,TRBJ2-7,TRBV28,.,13,CASTGREGYEQYF,TGTGCCAGTACCGGGCGGGAGGGCTACGAGCAGTACTTC
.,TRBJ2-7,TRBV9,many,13,CASTDGPDYEQYF,TGTGCCAGCACTGACGGACCGGACTACGAGCAGTACTTC
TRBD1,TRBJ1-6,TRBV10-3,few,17,CAISANRDRERNSPLHF,TGTGCCATCAGCGCGAATCGGGACAGGGAGAGGAATTCACCCCTCCACTTT
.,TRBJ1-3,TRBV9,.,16,CASSSGGYSFGNTIYF,TGTGCCAGCAGCTCGGGCGGATACAGTTTTGGAAACACCATATATTTT
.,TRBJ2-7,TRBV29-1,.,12,CSVGSSYNEQYF,TGCAGCGTTGGAAGCTCCTACAATGAGCAGTACTTC
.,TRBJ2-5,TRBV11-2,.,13,CASSLETRETQYF,TGTGCCAGCAGCTTAGAAACTAGAGAGACCCAGTACTTC